These T cell receptor beta chains were read from a single sample in a study of control samples from healthy donors and cancer patients. Here immunoSEQ multiplex PCR was the method, and the copy in TCRdb shows in-frame clones only, minus some. The sample contains around 130,000 clones, approximately 87% of which appear only once. Sequenced material: blood. The receptors were gathered from a man younger than 45 in good health. Both conserved end residues are part of each CDR3. The D gene is left open where the match is weak. Size tells how often a clone was seen (once, few, many) or the class of an expanded clone, and some rows leave it out.

cdr3_aa cdr3_nt j_call d_call v_call clone_size
CASRRDTSQPQHF TGTGCCAGCAGAAGAGATACAAGTCAGCCCCAGCATTTT TRBJ1-5 - TRBV12-3/TRBV12-4 -
CASSSKSWSPGELFF TGTGCCAGCAGCAGCAAGTCCTGGTCCCCGGGTGAGCTGTTTTTT TRBJ2-2 - TRBV7-8 -
CASSPIKDTEAFF TGTGCCAGCTCACCAATTAAGGACACTGAAGCTTTCTTT TRBJ1-1 - TRBV18 -
CASGSPTSGGQYF TGTGCTAGTGGTTCCCCGACTAGCGGGGGGCAGTATTTT TRBJ2-3 TRBD2 TRBV12-5 -
CAISEGPGTYNEQFF TGTGCCATCAGTGAGGGGCCAGGGACTTACAATGAGCAGTTCTTC TRBJ2-1 - TRBV10-3 once
CATSVQGGDTQYF TGTGCCACCAGTGTACAGGGGGGAGATACGCAGTATTTT TRBJ2-3 TRBD1 TRBV24-1 -
CASSPGPGRPGGNNSPLHF TGTGCCAGCTCACCCGGTCCGGGCAGACCAGGGGGGAATAATTCACCCCTCCACTTT TRBJ1-6 TRBD1 TRBV18 once
CASSPRTGGREYEQYF TGTGCCAGCTCACCGCGAACCGGGGGACGGGAGTACGAGCAGTACTTC TRBJ2-7 - TRBV18 once
CASSYNRDRDNQPQHF TGTGCCAGCAGCTACAATCGGGACAGGGACAATCAGCCCCAGCATTTT TRBJ1-5 TRBD1 TRBV7-3 -
CASSLLPGTGFIEAFF TGTGCCAGTAGTCTACTCCCCGGGACAGGGTTCATTGAGGCTTTCTTT TRBJ1-1 TRBD1 TRBV19 -
CATRQGNSPLHF TGTGCCACCCGACAGGGAAATTCACCCCTCCACTTT TRBJ1-6 TRBD1 TRBV19 -
CASSQDKPPSAFF TGTGCCAGCAGCCAAGATAAACCTCCGAGCGCTTTCTTT TRBJ1-1 - TRBV14 -
CASSEGDSQPQHF TGTGCCAGCTCTGAGGGGGATAGCCAGCCCCAGCATTTT TRBJ1-5 - TRBV18 -